This T cell receptor beta chain is from a study of technical replicates of blood from several donors. Deletions cut 2 bases from V and 0 bases from J, with 2 bases between. The germline gives CDR1 MNHEY, CDR2 SMNVEV (reference sequence). The CDR3 totals 13 residues. Profiled with immunoSEQ multiplex PCR; TCRdb holds only in-frame clones, not every one. The table shows about 70,000 clones, with approximately 93% occurring only once. The gene calls are TRBV27 and TRBJ1-5; D gene uncertain. The origin of this receptor is a human donor in good health. Sequencing was carried out using T cells isolated from PBMCs. CDR3 region: CASSLHSNQPQHF. The CDR3 DNA follows: TGTGCCAGCAGTTTACATAGCAATCAGCCCCAGCATTTT.